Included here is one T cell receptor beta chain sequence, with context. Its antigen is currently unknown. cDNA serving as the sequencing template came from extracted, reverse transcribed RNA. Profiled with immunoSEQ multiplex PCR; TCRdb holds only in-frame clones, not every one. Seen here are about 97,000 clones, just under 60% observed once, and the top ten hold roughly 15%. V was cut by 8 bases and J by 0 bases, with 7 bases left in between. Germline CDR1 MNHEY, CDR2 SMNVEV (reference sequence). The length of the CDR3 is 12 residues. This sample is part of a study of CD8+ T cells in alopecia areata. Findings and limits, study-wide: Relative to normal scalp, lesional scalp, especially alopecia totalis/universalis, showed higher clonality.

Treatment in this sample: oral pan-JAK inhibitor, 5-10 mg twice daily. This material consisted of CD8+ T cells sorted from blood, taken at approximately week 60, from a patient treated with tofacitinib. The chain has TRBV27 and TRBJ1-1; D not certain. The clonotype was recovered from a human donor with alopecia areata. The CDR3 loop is CASLGVNTEAFF. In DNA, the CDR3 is TGTGCCAGCCTTGGGGTGAACACTGAAGCTTTCTTT.